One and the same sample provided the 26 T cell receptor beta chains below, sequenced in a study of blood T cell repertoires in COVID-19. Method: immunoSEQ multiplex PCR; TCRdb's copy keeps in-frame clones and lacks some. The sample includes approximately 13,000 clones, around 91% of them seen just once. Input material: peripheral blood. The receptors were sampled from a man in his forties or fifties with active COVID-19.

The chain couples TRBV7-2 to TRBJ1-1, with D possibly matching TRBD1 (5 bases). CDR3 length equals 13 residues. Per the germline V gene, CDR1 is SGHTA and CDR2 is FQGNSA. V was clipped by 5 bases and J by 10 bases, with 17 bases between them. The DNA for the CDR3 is TGTGCCAGCAGCGGGAGGGAGGGGAGAGTAGCTTTCTTT. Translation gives CASSGREGRVAFF. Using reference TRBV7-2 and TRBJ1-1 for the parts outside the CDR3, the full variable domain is GAGVSQSPSNKVTEKGKDVELRCDPISGHTALYWYRQSLGQGLEFLIYFQGNSAPDKSGLPSDRFSAERTGGSVSTLTIQRTQQEDSAVYLCASSGREGRVAFFGQGTRLTVV.

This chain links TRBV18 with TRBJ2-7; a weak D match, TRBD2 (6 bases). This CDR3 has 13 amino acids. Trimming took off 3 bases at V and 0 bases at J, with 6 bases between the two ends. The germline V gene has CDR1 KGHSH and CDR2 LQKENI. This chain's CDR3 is CASSPGGSYEQYF. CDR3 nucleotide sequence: TGTGCCAGCTCACCGGGGGGCTCCTACGAGCAGTACTTC.

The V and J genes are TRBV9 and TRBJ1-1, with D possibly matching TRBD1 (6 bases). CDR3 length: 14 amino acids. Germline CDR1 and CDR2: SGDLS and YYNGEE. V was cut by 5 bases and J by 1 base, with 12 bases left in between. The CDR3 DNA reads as TGTGCCAGCAGTAGACAGGCTTCGAACACTGAAGCTTTCTTT. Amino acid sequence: CASSRQASNTEAFF.

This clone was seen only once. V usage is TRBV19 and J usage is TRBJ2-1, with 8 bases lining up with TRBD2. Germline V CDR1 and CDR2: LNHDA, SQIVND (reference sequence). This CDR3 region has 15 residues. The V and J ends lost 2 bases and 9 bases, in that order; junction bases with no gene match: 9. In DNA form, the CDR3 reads TGTGCCAGTAGTATAAGCGGGGGCAGGGGAGGTGAGCAGTTCTTC. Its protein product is CASSISGGRGGEQFF.

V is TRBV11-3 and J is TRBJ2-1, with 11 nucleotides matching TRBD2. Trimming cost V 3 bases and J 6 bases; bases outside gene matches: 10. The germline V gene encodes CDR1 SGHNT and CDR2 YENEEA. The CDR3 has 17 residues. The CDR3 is CASSLGIGLAGINEQFF. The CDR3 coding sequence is TGTGCCAGCAGCTTGGGGATCGGACTAGCGGGTATCAATGAGCAGTTCTTC.

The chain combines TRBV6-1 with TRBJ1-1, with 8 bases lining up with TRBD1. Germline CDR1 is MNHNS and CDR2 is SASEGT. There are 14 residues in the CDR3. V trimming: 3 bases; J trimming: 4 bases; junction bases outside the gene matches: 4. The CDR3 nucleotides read TGTGCCAGCAGTGACAGGGGGCTCTTCACTGAAGCTTTCTTT. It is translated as CASSDRGLFTEAFF.

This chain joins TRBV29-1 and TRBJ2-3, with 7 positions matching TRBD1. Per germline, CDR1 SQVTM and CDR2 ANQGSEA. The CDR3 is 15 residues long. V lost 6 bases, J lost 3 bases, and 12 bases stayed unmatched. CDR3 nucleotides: TGCAGCGTCAACGACAGGGCTTGGGGTACAGATACGCAGTATTTT. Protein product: CSVNDRAWGTDTQYF.

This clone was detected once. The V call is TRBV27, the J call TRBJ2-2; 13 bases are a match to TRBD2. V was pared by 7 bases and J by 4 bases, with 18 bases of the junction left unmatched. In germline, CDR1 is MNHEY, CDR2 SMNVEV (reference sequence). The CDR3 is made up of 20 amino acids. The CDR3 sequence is CASKSKGLAGVDRLTGELFF. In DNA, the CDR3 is TGTGCCAGCAAATCCAAAGGACTAGCGGGGGTCGATCGCCTCACCGGGGAGCTGTTTTTT.

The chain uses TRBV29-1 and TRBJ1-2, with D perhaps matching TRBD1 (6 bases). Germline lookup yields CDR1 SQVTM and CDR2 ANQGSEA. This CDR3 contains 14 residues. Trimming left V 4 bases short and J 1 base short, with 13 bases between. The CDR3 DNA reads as TGCAGCGTTGGGACAGAGGGCTATAACTATGGCTACACCTTC. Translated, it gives CSVGTEGYNYGYTF.

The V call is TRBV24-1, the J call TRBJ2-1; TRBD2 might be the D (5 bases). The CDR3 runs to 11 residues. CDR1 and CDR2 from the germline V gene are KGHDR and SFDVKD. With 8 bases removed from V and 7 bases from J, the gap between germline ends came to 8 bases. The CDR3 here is CATKEGNEQFF. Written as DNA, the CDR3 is TGTGCCACCAAAGAGGGAAATGAGCAGTTCTTC.

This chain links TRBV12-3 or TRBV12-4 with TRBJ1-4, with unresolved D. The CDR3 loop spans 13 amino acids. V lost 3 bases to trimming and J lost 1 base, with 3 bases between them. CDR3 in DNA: TGTGCCAGCAGTTTGAGAACTAATGAAAAACTGTTTTTT. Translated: CASSLRTNEKLFF.

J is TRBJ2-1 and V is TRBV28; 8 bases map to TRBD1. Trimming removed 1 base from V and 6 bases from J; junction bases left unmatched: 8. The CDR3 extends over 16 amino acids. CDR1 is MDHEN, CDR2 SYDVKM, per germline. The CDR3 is CASSLLSGQVINEQFF. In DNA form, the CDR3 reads TGTGCCAGCAGTTTATTATCGGGACAGGTCATCAATGAGCAGTTCTTC.

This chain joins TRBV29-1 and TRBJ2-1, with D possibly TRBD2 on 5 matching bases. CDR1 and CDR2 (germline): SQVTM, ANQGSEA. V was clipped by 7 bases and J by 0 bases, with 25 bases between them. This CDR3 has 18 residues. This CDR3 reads CSAALGLSPSSSYNEQFF. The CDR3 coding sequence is TGCAGCGCCGCCCTCGGACTTTCACCGTCCAGCTCCTACAATGAGCAGTTCTTC.

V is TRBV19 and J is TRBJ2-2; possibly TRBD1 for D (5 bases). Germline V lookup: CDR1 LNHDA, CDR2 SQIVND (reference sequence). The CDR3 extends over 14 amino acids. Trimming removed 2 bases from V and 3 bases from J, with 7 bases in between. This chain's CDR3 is CASSIQGYTGELFF. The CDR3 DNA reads TGTGCCAGTAGTATACAGGGATACACCGGGGAGCTGTTTTTT.

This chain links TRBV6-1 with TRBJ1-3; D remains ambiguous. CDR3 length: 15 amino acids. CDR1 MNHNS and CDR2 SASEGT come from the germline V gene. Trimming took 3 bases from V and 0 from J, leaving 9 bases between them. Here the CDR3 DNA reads TGTGCCAGCAGTGAGTTTCGGTTCTCTGGAAACACCATATATTTT. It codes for CASSEFRFSGNTIYF.

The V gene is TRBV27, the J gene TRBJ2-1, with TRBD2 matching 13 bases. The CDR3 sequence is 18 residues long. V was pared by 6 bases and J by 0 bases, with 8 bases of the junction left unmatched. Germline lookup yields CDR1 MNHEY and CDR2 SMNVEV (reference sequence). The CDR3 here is CASSRLAGGGTSYNEQFF. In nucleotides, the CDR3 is TGTGCCAGCAGCAGACTAGCGGGAGGCGGTACCTCCTACAATGAGCAGTTCTTC.

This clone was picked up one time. For the CDR3, the DNA is TGTGCCAGCAGTACAAGCTACGAGCAGTACTTC. Translation: CASSTSYEQYF. This rearrangement joins TRBV6-5 to TRBJ2-7; D unclear. Per germline, CDR1 MNHEY and CDR2 SVGAGI. The V gene lost 5 bases and the J gene lost 3 bases, with 5 bases spanning the gap. The CDR3 loop spans 11 amino acids.

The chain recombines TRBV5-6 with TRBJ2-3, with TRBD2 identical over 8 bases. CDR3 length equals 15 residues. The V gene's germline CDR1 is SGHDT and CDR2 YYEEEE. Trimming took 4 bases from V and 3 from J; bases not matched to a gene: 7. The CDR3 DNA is TGTGCCAGCAGCCGAGCGGGAGCCGGGACAGATACGCAGTATTTT. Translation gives CASSRAGAGTDTQYF.

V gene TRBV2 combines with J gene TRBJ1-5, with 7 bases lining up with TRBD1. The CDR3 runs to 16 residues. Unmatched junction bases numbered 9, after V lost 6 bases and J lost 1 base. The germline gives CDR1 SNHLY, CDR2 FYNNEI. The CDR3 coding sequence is TGTGCCAGCAGGGCCGGGACAGCTCAGAGCAATCAGCCCCAGCATTTT. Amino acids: CASRAGTAQSNQPQHF.

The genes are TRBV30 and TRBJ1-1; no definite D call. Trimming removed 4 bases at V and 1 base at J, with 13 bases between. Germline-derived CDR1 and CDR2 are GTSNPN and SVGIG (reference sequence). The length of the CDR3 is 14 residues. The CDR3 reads CAWNPGLWNTEAFF. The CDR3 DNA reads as TGTGCCTGGAATCCCGGACTGTGGAACACTGAAGCTTTCTTT.

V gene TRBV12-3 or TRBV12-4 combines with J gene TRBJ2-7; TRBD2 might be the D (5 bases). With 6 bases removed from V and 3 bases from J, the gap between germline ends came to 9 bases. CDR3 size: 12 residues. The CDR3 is CASSSRGYEQYF. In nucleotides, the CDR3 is TGTGCCAGCAGCTCCCGGGGCTACGAGCAGTACTTC.

CDR3 protein: CASSLIDTEAFF. For the CDR3, the DNA is TGTGCCAGCAGCCTGATAGACACTGAAGCTTTCTTT. The chain is built from TRBV5-6 and TRBJ1-1; no clear D. From germline, CDR1 is SGHDT and CDR2 YYEEEE. V lost 4 bases and J 3 bases, leaving 7 bases between the germline ends. The CDR3 is made up of 12 amino acids.

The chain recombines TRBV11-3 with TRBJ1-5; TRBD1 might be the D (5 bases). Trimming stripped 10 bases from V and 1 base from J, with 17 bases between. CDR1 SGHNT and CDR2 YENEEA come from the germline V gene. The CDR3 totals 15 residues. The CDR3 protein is CAIDGSGLSNQPQHF. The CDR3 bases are TGTGCCATCGACGGTTCAGGGTTGAGCAATCAGCCCCAGCATTTT.

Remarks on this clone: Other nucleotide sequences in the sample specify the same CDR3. CDR3 protein: CASSRTGGDQETQYF. The CDR3 DNA follows: TGTGCCAGCAGCAGGACAGGCGGGGACCAAGAGACCCAGTACTTC. V usage is TRBV11-2 and J usage is TRBJ2-5; D possibly corresponds to TRBD1 (7 bases). Germline CDR1 and CDR2: SGHAT and FQNNGV. This CDR3 spans 15 amino acids. V dropped 5 bases and J dropped 0 bases, with 13 bases sitting between them.

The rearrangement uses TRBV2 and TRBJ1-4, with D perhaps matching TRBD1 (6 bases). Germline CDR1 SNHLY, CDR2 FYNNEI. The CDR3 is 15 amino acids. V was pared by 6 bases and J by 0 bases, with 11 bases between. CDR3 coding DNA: TGTGCCAGCAGGCCCTACAGGGCAACTAATGAAAAACTGTTTTTT. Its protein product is CASRPYRATNEKLFF.

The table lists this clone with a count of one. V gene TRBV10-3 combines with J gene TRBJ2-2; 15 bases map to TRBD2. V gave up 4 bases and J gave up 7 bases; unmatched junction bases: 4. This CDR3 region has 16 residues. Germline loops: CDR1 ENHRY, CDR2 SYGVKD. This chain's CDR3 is CAISGTSGRADGELFF. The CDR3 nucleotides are TGTGCCATCAGTGGGACTAGCGGGAGGGCCGACGGGGAGCTGTTTTTT.